This T cell receptor (beta chain) is from a study of T cell repertoires in cytomegalovirus infection. Across the study: Recently identified HLA-C-restricted CMV epitopes were among the peptides used. CMV infection together with matching HLA type was indicated by public TCR beta signatures. Study-level points and caveats: Cumulative public TCR beta family frequency identified CMV carriers with the relevant HLA. What dominated the ex vivo response were HLA-C-restricted CMV-specific TCR beta clonotypes.

TCRdb ran MiXCR on the reads and lists one entry per CDR3 protein. The table shows 900,000 to 950,000 distinct CDR3 sequences, with roughly a third occurring only once. This clonotype was recorded many times. Its antigen is not known. The source is a human donor in good health (CMV status not recorded). Some clones in this sample may be carry-over from other donors' samples. Here the sequenced sample was cultured CD8+ T cells from PBMCs, taken from culture after CMV antigen stimulation.

The DNA for the CDR3 is TGTGCCAGCAGCTCCGGGACAGGCCGGATTCAGTACTTC. As protein: CASSSGTGRIQYF. This rearrangement joins TRBV7-6 to TRBJ2-4; 8 nucleotides agree with TRBD1. The ends lost 4 bases at V and 10 bases at J; junction bases unmatched: 6. CDR3 length: 13 amino acids. The germline V gene encodes CDR1 SGHVS and CDR2 FNYEAQ.